What follows describes a single T cell receptor (beta chain). What it binds is unknown. Data came from immunoSEQ multiplex PCR; TCRdb stores just in-frame clones and leaves some out. The data hold around 130,000 clones, with about 89% observed a single time. The sample originates from a study of T cell responses to AZD1222 COVID-19 vaccine. Across the study: Pooled together were second doses at about 4 or about 12 weeks. Broader study findings: There were vaccine-associated CD4 TCRs across spike, dominant at 160-218 and 743-854.

CDR1 LNHDA and CDR2 SQIVND come from the germline V gene (reference sequence). There are 14 residues in the CDR3. V was shortened by 5 bases and J by 0 bases, with 10 bases between the two germline ends. V and J are TRBV19 and TRBJ1-1; D may be TRBD1 (5 bases). This clonotype was sampled from an adult in good health. Sample: peripheral blood, taken on day 0 of AZD1222 vaccination. The CDR3 nucleotides read TGTGCCAGTAGTGGGGGAAACGTGAACACTGAAGCTTTCTTT. This gives the protein CASSGGNVNTEAFF. The full variable domain, with the rest looked up from reference TRBV19 and TRBJ1-1, is DGGITQSPKYLFRKEGQNVTLSCEQNLNHDAMYWYRQDPGQGLRLIYYSQIVNDFQKGDIAEGYSVSREKKESFPLTVTSAQKNPTAFYLCASSGGNVNTEAFFGQGTRLTVV.